Listed below are T cell receptor beta chains from one sample, sequenced in a study of graft-versus-host responses after intestinal transplantation. The repertoire was sequenced with immunoSEQ multiplex PCR; TCRdb's copy has only in-frame clones and lacks some. The data contain over 45,000 clones, 90% to 95% of them singletons. These receptors lack a known antigen. Source: unstimulated CD4+ T cells sorted from spleen or lymph node cells, taken before transplant. These receptors came from a human donor who was the organ donor for an intestinal transplant. The CDR3 runs from the conserved cysteine through the conserved F or W. Each record gives: CDR3 DNA, CDR3 protein, D gene, J gene, clone size, V gene. D genes are given only for firm matches. Clone size is stated in some rows and not others, as once, few, many or a class when expanded.

TGCAGCGTTGAAAAACTTGCGGACGGCGATACGCAGTATTTT | CSVEKLADGDTQYF | - | TRBJ2-3 | - | TRBV29-1
TGTGCCAGCAGCTTGACTAGATCAGATACGCAGTATTTT | CASSLTRSDTQYF | - | TRBJ2-3 | - | TRBV13
TGTGCCAGCAGTTTATCGGGACAGGGGGCTCGTAGGGCCCTCCACTTT | CASSLSGQGARRALHF | TRBD1 | TRBJ1-6 | once | TRBV27
TGTGCTAGTGGTTTGGGACACTCCTACGAGCAGTACTTC | CASGLGHSYEQYF | - | TRBJ2-7 | - | TRBV12-5
TGTGCCAGCAGCTTACTAGCGGGGGGGCCGATAAGGTCGGATACGCAGTATTTT | CASSLLAGGPIRSDTQYF | TRBD2 | TRBJ2-3 | - | TRBV7-8
TGCGCCAGCAGCCAAGACCCCAGGGGACACGAGCAGTACTTC | CASSQDPRGHEQYF | - | TRBJ2-7 | - | TRBV4-3
TGTGCCAGCAGTGCCGTGGAGGGGAGCTCCTACGAGCAGTACTTC | CASSAVEGSSYEQYF | - | TRBJ2-7 | - | TRBV2
TGTGCCAGCAGCTTAACTGGACTAGAAGAGACCCAGTACTTC | CASSLTGLEETQYF | TRBD2 | TRBJ2-5 | - | TRBV7-3
TGTGCCAGCGGGCCGGGAGTCAAAAGCAATCAGCCCCAGCATTTT | CASGPGVKSNQPQHF | - | TRBJ1-5 | - | TRBV27
TGTGCCAGCAGGGACCGGGTCGCTAATGAAAAACTGTTTTTT | CASRDRVANEKLFF | - | TRBJ1-4 | once | TRBV2
TGTGCCAGCAGCCGGTGGGGTGATCAGCCCCAGCATTTT | CASSRWGDQPQHF | - | TRBJ1-5 | - | TRBV7-2
TGTGCCACCAGCAGAGCCTCCGGGACAGGGAGATTCGAGCGACTTTTT | CATSRASGTGRFERLF | TRBD1 | TRBJ1-4 | once | TRBV15
TGTGCCAGCTCACCAACGGGGGTGAACTCTGGGGCCAACGTCCTGACTTTC | CASSPTGVNSGANVLTF | - | TRBJ2-6 | - | TRBV18
TGTGCCAGCAGCTCCTTCCCAGGGCTCCAAGAGACCCAGTACTTC | CASSSFPGLQETQYF | - | TRBJ2-5 | - | TRBV7-2
TGTGCCAGCGGCACCGGCAGGGGCCGGTACGAGCAGTACTTC | CASGTGRGRYEQYF | - | TRBJ2-7 | - | TRBV7-2
TGTGCCAGCAGATCCGGAGTAGGGGCCTACGAGCAGTACTTC | CASRSGVGAYEQYF | - | TRBJ2-7 | - | TRBV5-4
TGCGCCAGCAGCCAAGAGAATTGGGGTCGGAATTCACCCCTCCACTTT | CASSQENWGRNSPLHF | - | TRBJ1-6 | - | TRBV4-1
TGCGCCAGCAGTCAATCCGGACCGCCAATTGGCTACACCTTC | CASSQSGPPIGYTF | - | TRBJ1-2 | once | TRBV23-1
TGCGCCAGCAGCTTGGCGACAGGGGGAGCCGGGGACAATGAGCAGTTCTTC | CASSLATGGAGDNEQFF | TRBD1 | TRBJ2-1 | few | TRBV5-1
TGCGCCAGCAGGGAGGGGGCCGGGGAGCTGTTTTTT | CASREGAGELFF | - | TRBJ2-2 | - | TRBV5-1
TGTGCCAGCAGCTTAGCCTACGGACGCTACGAGCAGTACTTC | CASSLAYGRYEQYF | - | TRBJ2-7 | - | TRBV7-6
TGTGCCATCAGTGGGGCCCCCCCGGTAGGCCCGTACAATGAGCAGTTCTTC | CAISGAPPVGPYNEQFF | - | TRBJ2-1 | - | TRBV10-3
TGTGCCAGCAGTTATCGGGTCTGGGAGACCCAGTACTTC | CASSYRVWETQYF | - | TRBJ2-5 | - | TRBV6-6
TGTGCCAGCAGGCCGGGGGACAGTACCTACGAGCAGTACTTC | CASRPGDSTYEQYF | - | TRBJ2-7 | - | TRBV6-5
TGTGCCAGCAGCTTACCAGGGTCCATGAACACTGAAGCTTTCTTT | CASSLPGSMNTEAFF | - | TRBJ1-1 | - | TRBV7-9
TGTGCCAGCAGCCTAGGGGGCACAGATACGCAGTATTTT | CASSLGGTDTQYF | - | TRBJ2-3 | - | TRBV7-8
TGTGCCAGCAGTAAGCGACAGCCCAACACCATATATTTT | CASSKRQPNTIYF | - | TRBJ1-3 | - | TRBV6-6
TGTGCCAGCAGCCGTCCCGCACCAGGTTCGGGTGGCAATGAGCAGTTCTTC | CASSRPAPGSGGNEQFF | - | TRBJ2-1 | - | TRBV7-9
TGTGCCAGCAGCCAAGAGGGGATAGAGACCCAGTACTTC | CASSQEGIETQYF | - | TRBJ2-5 | - | TRBV4-2